These 20 T cell receptor beta chains were sequenced from one sample in a study of metastatic and nonmetastatic thyroid tumors. Each patient came to thyroid surgery without any prior treatment (of any kind). TCRdb reprocessed the PCR reads via MiXCR. The table has tens of thousands of clones, around 15% seen once; the top ten hold about 20%. What was sequenced was blood. These receptors all stem from a female donor with papillary thyroid cancer or a benign thyroid nodule (not recorded which). Some clones in this sample may be carry-over from other donors' samples.

The rearrangement links TRBV18 to TRBJ1-1; tentatively, D is TRBD1 (6 bases). This CDR3 region has 16 residues. CDR1 KGHSH and CDR2 LQKENI come from the germline V gene. The V gene lost 4 bases and the J gene lost 5 bases, with 20 bases spanning the gap. For the CDR3, the DNA is TGTGCCAGCTCACGGGGGCCCACAGGGCGGGGGACTGAAGCTTTCTTT. It yields the protein CASSRGPTGRGTEAFF.

Concerning this clone itself: One junction end disagrees with the germline gene, perhaps due to a read error. The V call is TRBV5-1, the J call TRBJ1-1; TRBD1 aligns across 8 bases. The CDR3 length is 16 residues. CDR1 is SGHRS, CDR2 YFSETQ, per germline. The CDR3 region has the DNA TGCGCCAGCAGCTTGGGGGGGACAGGCCAGAACATTGAAGCTCTCTTT. Translation: CASSLGGTGQNIEALF.

This clone was picked up many times. V and J are TRBV5-1 and TRBJ2-3; 9 nucleotides line up with TRBD2. Germline assignment: CDR1 SGHRS and CDR2 YFSETQ. With 5 bases clipped from V and 4 bases from J, the junction kept 14 bases outside the gene matches. The CDR3 consists of 17 residues. Here the CDR3 DNA reads TGCGCCAGCAGGCCTAGCGGGAAACCTCAAGCCCCAGATACGCAGTATTTT. It codes for CASRPSGKPQAPDTQYF.

This clone was seen ten or more times. This rearrangement joins TRBV7-8 to TRBJ2-7, with D hard to call. With 5 bases removed from V and 2 bases from J, the gap between germline ends came to 7 bases. The CDR3 contains 12 residues. Germline-derived CDR1 and CDR2 are SGHVS and FQNEAQ. The CDR3 DNA follows: TGTGCCAGCAGCGGACCCCCCTACGAGCAGTACTTC. Translated, it gives CASSGPPYEQYF. Complete variable domain (other parts from reference TRBV7-8 and TRBJ2-7): GAGVSQSPRYKVAKRGQDVALRCDPISGHVSLFWYQQALGQGPEFLTYFQNEAQLDKSGLPSDRFFAERPEGSVSTLKIQRTQQEDSAVYLCASSGPPYEQYFGPGTRLTVT.

This clone showed up many times. The rearrangement joins TRBV24-1 to TRBJ1-5; D ambiguous. V was shortened by 4 bases and J by 7 bases, with 7 bases between the two germline ends. The CDR3 covers 12 residues. The germline gives CDR1 KGHDR, CDR2 SFDVKD. In DNA form, the CDR3 reads TGTGCCACCAGTGACCCCCCCCAGCCCCAGCATTTT. Its protein is CATSDPPQPQHF.

This clone has just a few counts. This chain uses TRBV6-2 or TRBV6-3 with TRBJ2-1; the D call may be TRBD1 or TRBD2 (5 bases each). Germline-derived CDR1 and CDR2 are MNHEY and SVGEGT. CDR3 size: 13 residues. The V and J ends lost 0 bases and 9 bases respectively, with 9 bases between them. CDR3 sequence reads: CASSYSGGGEQFF. CDR3 in DNA: TGTGCCAGCAGTTACTCTGGGGGTGGTGAGCAGTTCTTC.

This clone was observed many times. V and J are TRBV20-1 and TRBJ1-1; 9 bases line up with TRBD1. Germline V lookup: CDR1 DFQATT, CDR2 SNEGSKA (reference sequence). The ends lost 2 bases at V and 10 bases at J; junction bases unmatched: 11. There are 14 residues in the CDR3. The CDR3 loop reads CSARPSLGQGGAFF. The CDR3 DNA reads as TGCAGTGCTAGACCCTCCCTGGGACAGGGAGGAGCTTTCTTT.

This clone was counted ten times or more. The chain combines TRBV20-1 with TRBJ1-6, with 8 bases fitting TRBD1. CDR1 is DFQATT, CDR2 SNEGSKA, per germline (reference sequence). The V segment lost 7 bases and the J segment 7 bases; nucleotides outside the gene matches: 9. CDR3 length: 14 amino acids. CDR3 sequence (DNA): TGCAGTGTTAGCCGGGACAGGAACAATTCACCCCTCCACTTT. Amino acid sequence: CSVSRDRNNSPLHF.

This clone was counted a few times. The chain employs TRBV9 and TRBJ1-2; D is possibly TRBD1 (6 bases). V was pared by 4 bases and J by 6 bases, with 13 bases between. Germline V gives CDR1 SGDLS, CDR2 YYNGEE. The CDR3 covers 13 residues. CDR3 protein: CASSPTSGDGYTF. CDR3 nucleotides: TGTGCCAGCAGCCCCACCTCAGGGGATGGCTACACCTTC.

V gene TRBV12-3 or TRBV12-4 combines with J gene TRBJ2-5, with a tentative D call TRBD1 (5 bases). The CDR3 is 14 amino acids. Trimming took off 7 bases at V and 5 bases at J, with 17 bases between the two ends. CDR3 sequence reads: CASTWAGKMETQYF. CDR3 bases: TGTGCCAGCACTTGGGCAGGGAAGATGGAGACCCAGTACTTC.

In its sample, this clone was seen a few times. A clone one base away is much larger, so this may be a read error. The chain is built from TRBV29-1 and TRBJ2-1; TRBD1 might be the D (5 bases). This CDR3 is 12 amino acids long. The V end lost 8 bases, the J end lost 9 bases, and 17 bases lay between the germline ends. Looked up from germline, CDR1 is SQVTM and CDR2 is ANQGSEA. The CDR3 DNA is TGCAGCCACACAGGCCCAGCAGGTGAGCAGTTCTTC. This gives the protein CSHTGPAGEQFF.

This clone was seen at least ten times. The chain recombines TRBV29-1 with TRBJ2-7; D uncertain. Germline values: CDR1 SQVTM, CDR2 ANQGSEA. The CDR3 has 11 residues. With 6 bases removed from V and 7 bases from J, the gap between germline ends came to 13 bases. CDR3 sequence reads: CSVDQVGEQYF. The CDR3 DNA reads as TGCAGCGTGGACCAAGTTGGTGAGCAGTACTTC.

This clone was picked up many times. The chain combines TRBV5-4 with TRBJ1-4; tentative D call: TRBD1 (5 bases). This CDR3 has 16 residues. Germline values: CDR1 SGHNT, CDR2 YYREEE (reference sequence). The V end lost 4 bases, the J end lost 2 bases, and 15 bases lay between the germline ends. For the CDR3, the DNA is TGTGCCAGCAGCCTTGAGGGAGCAGGGACTAATGAAAAACTGTTTTTT. It encodes CASSLEGAGTNEKLFF.

On this clone itself: A read error may produce the germline difference seen at one junction end. The chain combines TRBV6-1 with TRBJ2-6, with D perhaps matching TRBD1 (5 bases). The CDR3 sequence is 16 residues long. Germline assignment: CDR1 MNHNS and CDR2 SASEGT. The CDR3 DNA follows: TGTGCCAGCAATGAGGCGGAGTACTCTGGGGCCAACTTCCTGACTTTC. Translated, it gives CASNEAEYSGANFLTF.

This clone showed up many times. The V and J genes are TRBV7-2 and TRBJ1-3; the D gene is possibly TRBD1 (6 bases). Trimming pared 5 bases from V and 3 bases from J, leaving 14 bases between. Germline V lookup: CDR1 SGHTA, CDR2 FQGNSA. CDR3 size: 15 residues. The CDR3 DNA sequence: TGTGCCAGCAGCCGGGCGGGGGGCTTTGGAAACACCATATATTTT. It yields the protein CASSRAGGFGNTIYF.

Notes on this clone: One end of the junction varies from germline; a read error may be responsible. This chain connects TRBV7-9 to TRBJ2-7; TRBD1 is a possible D gene (5 bases). CDR1 is SEHNR, CDR2 FQNEAQ, per germline (reference sequence). CDR3 length equals 12 residues. CDR3 protein: CASSLGGSDLSF. The CDR3 DNA reads as TGTGCCAGCAGCTTAGGGGGCAGCGACCTTAGCTTC.

At least ten counts were recorded for this clone. This sequence joins TRBV11-3 and TRBJ2-1; weak D call: TRBD2 (7 bases). V was cut by 5 bases and J by 2 bases, with 13 bases left in between. This CDR3 comprises 15 residues. CDR1 and CDR2 from the germline V gene are SGHNT and YENEEA. CDR3 residues: CASSGRGRPYNEQFF. DNA of the CDR3: TGTGCCAGCAGCGGGAGGGGGAGGCCCTACAATGAGCAGTTCTTC.

At least ten counts were recorded for this clone. This chain links TRBV2 with TRBJ2-5; no clear D gene. V was cut by 6 bases and J by 2 bases, with 19 bases left in between. Germline values: CDR1 SNHLY, CDR2 FYNNEI. There are 16 residues in the CDR3. CDR3: CASSADRADIQETQYF. CDR3 coding DNA: TGTGCCAGCAGCGCGGATCGGGCCGATATTCAAGAGACCCAGTACTTC.

This clone has ten or more counts. This chain uses TRBV20-1 with TRBJ2-1; 7 bases agree with TRBD2. CDR3 length: 16 amino acids. Germline V lookup: CDR1 DFQATT, CDR2 SNEGSKA (reference sequence). Losses at the gene ends were 0 bases for V and 9 bases for J; bases not matched to a gene: 14. The CDR3 protein is CSAREMGQGSGLEQFF. CDR3 nucleotides: TGCAGTGCTAGAGAGATGGGCCAGGGTAGCGGGCTTGAGCAGTTCTTC.

Ten or more counts support this clone. Given a much more abundant clone one base away, this may be a read error. The chain recombines TRBV6-5 with TRBJ1-2, with a weak D call TRBD1 (5 bases). CDR1 is MNHEY and CDR2 is SVGAGI in the germline V gene. The CDR3 is 12 residues long. Here the CDR3 reads CASSYEGRGYAF. The CDR3 coding sequence is TGTGCCAGCAGTTACGAGGGGCGCGGCTACGCCTTC.